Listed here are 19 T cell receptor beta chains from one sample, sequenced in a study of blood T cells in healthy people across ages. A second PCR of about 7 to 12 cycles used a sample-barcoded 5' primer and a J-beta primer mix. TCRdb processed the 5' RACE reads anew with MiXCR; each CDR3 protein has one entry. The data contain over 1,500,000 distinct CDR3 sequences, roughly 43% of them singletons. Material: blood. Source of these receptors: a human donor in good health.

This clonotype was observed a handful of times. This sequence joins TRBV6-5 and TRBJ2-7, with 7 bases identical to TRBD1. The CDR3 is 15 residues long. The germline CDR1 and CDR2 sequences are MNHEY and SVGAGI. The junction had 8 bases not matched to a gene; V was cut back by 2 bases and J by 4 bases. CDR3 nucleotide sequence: TGTGCCAGCAGTTACCTTAGGGGGCGCGTTTACGAGCAGTACTTC. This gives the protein CASSYLRGRVYEQYF.

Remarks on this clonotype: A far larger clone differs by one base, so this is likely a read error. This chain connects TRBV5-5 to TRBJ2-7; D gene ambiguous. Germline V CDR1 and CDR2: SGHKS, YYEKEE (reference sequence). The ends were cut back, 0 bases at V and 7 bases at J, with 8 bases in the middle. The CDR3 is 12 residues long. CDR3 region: CASSLVYNEQYF. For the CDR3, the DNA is TGTGCCAGCAGCTTGGTATACAATGAGCAGTACTTC.

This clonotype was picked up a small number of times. CDR3 bases: TGTGCCACCAGTGATTCCAACAGGGCTCATGAGCAGTTCTTC. Its translation: CATSDSNRAHEQFF. This chain connects TRBV24-1 to TRBJ2-1; TRBD1 is a possible D gene (6 bases). V shed 2 bases and J shed 8 bases, with 12 bases lying between them. Germline V gene data show CDR1 as KGHDR and CDR2 as SFDVKD. CDR3 length: 14 residues.

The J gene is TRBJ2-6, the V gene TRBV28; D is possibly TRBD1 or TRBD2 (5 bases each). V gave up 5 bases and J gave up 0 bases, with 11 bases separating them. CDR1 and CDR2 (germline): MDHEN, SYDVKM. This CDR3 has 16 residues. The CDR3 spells CASSEGTYSGANVLTF. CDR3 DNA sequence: TGTGCCAGCAGTGAGGGGACCTACTCTGGGGCCAACGTCCTGACTTTC.

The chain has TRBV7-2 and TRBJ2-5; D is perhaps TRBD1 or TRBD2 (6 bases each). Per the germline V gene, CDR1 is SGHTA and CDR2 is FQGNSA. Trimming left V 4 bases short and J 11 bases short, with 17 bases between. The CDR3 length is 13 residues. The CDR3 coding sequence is TGTGCCAGCAGCTGGGGCCAGGAGGGGGAGCAGTACTTC. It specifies CASSWGQEGEQYF.

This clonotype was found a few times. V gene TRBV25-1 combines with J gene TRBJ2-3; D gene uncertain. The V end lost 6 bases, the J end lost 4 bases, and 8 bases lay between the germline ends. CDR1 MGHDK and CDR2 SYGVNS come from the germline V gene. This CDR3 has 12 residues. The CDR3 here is CASSDGPDTQYF. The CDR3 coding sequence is TGTGCCAGCAGCGACGGCCCAGATACGCAGTATTTT.

The CDR3 loop is CASSLTNRDEQFF. The DNA for the CDR3 is TGTGCCAGCAGCTTAACTAACCGCGATGAGCAGTTCTTC. This sequence joins TRBV11-2 and TRBJ2-1, with D hard to call. Germline CDR1 reads SGHAT; CDR2 reads FQNNGV. Trimming left V 2 bases short and J 8 bases short, with 10 bases between. This CDR3 has 13 amino acids.

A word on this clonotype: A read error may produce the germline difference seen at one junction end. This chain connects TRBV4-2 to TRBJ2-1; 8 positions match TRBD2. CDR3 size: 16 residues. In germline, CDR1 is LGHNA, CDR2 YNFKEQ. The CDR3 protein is CASGQPRGLAVNEQFF. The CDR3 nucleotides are TGTGCCAGCGGCCAGCCTCGAGGACTAGCTGTGAATGAGCAGTTCTTC.

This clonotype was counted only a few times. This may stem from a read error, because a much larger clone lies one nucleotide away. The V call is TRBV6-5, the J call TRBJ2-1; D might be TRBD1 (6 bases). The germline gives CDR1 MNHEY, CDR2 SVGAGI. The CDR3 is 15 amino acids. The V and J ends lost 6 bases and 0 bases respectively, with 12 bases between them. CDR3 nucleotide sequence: TGTGCCAGCAGCACCGACAGGAGCTCCTACAATGAGCAGTTCTTC. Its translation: CASSTDRSSYNEQFF.

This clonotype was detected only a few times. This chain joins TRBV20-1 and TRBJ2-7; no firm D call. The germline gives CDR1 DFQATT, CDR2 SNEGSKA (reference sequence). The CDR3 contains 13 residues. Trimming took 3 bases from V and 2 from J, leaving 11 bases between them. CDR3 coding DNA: TGCAGTGCTAGGATGGGCTGGACCTACGAGCAGTACTTC. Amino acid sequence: CSARMGWTYEQYF.

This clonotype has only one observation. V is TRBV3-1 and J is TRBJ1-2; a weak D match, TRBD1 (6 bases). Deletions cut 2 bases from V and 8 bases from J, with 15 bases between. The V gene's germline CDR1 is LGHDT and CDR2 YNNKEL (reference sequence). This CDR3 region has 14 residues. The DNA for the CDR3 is TGTGCCAGCAGCCAACCCGGGACACTTCTCGGCTACACCTTC. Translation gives CASSQPGTLLGYTF.

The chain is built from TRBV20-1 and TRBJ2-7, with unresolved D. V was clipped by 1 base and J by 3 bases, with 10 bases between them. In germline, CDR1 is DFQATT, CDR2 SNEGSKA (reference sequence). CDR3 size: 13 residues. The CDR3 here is CSARANTNYEQYF. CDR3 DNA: TGCAGTGCTAGAGCCAATACAAACTACGAGCAGTACTTC.

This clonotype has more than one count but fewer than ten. Here the CDR3 reads CASSPWFGPEQFF. CDR3 sequence (DNA): TGTGCCAGCAGCCCGTGGTTTGGGCCTGAGCAGTTCTTC. The chain combines TRBV7-6 with TRBJ2-1; no firm D call. The CDR3 is made up of 13 amino acids. Germline CDR1 and CDR2: SGHVS and FNYEAQ. V lost 5 bases and J lost 9, with 14 bases in between.

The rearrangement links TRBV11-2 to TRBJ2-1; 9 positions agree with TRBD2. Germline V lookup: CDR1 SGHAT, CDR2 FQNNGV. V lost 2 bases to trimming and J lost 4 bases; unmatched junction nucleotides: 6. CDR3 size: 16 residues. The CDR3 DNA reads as TGTGCCAGCAGCTTAATAGAGGGACTAGCATACAATGAGCAGTTCTTC. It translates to CASSLIEGLAYNEQFF.

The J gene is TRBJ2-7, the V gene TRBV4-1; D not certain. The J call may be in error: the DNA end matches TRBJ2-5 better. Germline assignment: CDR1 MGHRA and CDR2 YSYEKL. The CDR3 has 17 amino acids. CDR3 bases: TGCGCCAGCAGCCAAGAATCTTTGGGCTCCATTACGGAGACCCAGTACTTC. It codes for CASSQESLGSITETQYF.

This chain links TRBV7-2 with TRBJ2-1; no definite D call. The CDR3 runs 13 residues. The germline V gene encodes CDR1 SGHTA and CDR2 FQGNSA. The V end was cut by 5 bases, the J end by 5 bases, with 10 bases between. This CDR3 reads CASSPMIHNEQFF. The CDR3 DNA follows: TGTGCCAGCAGCCCTATGATTCACAATGAGCAGTTCTTC.

The CDR3 coding sequence is TGTGCCAGCAGTTTCTCTAGCGGGCGAGAGACCCAGTACTTC. Its protein is CASSFSSGRETQYF. The chain has TRBV28 and TRBJ2-5; 8 bases align to TRBD2. The CDR3 extends over 14 amino acids. The J segment lost 4 bases and the V segment lost 3 bases, leaving 4 bases of the junction unmatched. Germline lookup yields CDR1 MDHEN and CDR2 SYDVKM.

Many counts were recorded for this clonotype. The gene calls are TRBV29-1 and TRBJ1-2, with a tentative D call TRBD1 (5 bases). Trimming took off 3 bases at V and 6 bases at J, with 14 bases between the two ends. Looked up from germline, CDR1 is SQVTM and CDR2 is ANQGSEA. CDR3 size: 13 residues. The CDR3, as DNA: TGCAGCGTTGATCGCGGGCAGGGACATGGCTACACCTTC. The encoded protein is CSVDRGQGHGYTF.

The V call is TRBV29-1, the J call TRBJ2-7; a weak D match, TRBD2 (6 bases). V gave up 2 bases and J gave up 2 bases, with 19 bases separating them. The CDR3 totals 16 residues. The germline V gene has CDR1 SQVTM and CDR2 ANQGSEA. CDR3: CSVELGDGGAPYEQYF. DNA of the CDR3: TGCAGCGTTGAATTGGGCGACGGAGGGGCCCCCTACGAGCAGTACTTC.